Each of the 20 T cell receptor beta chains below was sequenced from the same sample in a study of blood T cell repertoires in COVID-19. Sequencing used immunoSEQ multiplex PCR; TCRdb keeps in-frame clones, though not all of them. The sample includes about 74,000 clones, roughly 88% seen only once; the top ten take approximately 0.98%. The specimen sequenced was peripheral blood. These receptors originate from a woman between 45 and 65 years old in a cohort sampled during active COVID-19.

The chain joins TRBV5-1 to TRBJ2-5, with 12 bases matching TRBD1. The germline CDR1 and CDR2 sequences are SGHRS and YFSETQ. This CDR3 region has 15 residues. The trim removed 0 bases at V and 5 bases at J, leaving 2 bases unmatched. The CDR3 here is CASSLEGTGGETQYF. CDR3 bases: TGCGCCAGCAGCTTGGAAGGGACAGGGGGCGAGACCCAGTACTTC.

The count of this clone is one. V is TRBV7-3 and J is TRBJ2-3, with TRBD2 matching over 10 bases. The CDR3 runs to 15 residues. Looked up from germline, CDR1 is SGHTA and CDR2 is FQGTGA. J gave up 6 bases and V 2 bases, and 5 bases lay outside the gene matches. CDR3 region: CASSLQAGGVDTQYF. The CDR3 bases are TGTGCCAGCAGCTTACAAGCGGGAGGGGTGGATACGCAGTATTTT.

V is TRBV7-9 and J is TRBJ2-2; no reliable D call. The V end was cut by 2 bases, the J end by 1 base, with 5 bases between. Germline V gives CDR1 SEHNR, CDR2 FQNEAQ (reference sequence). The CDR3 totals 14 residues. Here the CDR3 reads CASSLPGNTGELFF. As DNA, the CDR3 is TGTGCCAGCAGCTTACCAGGGAACACCGGGGAGCTGTTTTTT.

CDR3 bases: TGTGCCAGCAGCTCGGGACTAGCGGGGAACAATGAGCAGTTCTTC. Translated, it gives CASSSGLAGNNEQFF. This rearrangement joins TRBV11-3 to TRBJ2-1, with 13 positions matching TRBD2. Germline CDR1 is SGHNT and CDR2 is YENEEA. The CDR3 spans 15 residues. The junction had 2 bases not matched to a gene; V was cut back by 4 bases and J by 5 bases. The variable domain in full, completed from reference TRBV11-3 and TRBJ2-1, reads EAGVVQSPRYKIIEKKQPVAFWCNPISGHNTLYWYLQNLGQGPELLIRYENEEAVDDSQLPKDRFSAERLKGVDSTLKIQPAELGDSAVYLCASSSGLAGNNEQFFGPGTRLTVL.

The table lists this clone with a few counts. In nucleotides, the CDR3 is TGTGCCAGCAGCTTGACAGGGGCGGATCAGCCCCAGCATTTT. This gives the protein CASSLTGADQPQHF. The chain uses TRBV7-2 and TRBJ1-5; the match to TRBD1 covers 8 bases. V lost 3 bases, J lost 5 bases, and 3 bases stayed unmatched. This CDR3 region has 14 residues. Germline V gene lookup returns CDR1 SGHTA and CDR2 FQGNSA.

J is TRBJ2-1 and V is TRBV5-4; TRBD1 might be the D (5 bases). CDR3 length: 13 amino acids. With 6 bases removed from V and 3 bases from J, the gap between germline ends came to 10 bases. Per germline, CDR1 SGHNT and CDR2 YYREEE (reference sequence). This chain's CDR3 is CASTRGNYNEQFF. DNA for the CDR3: TGTGCCAGCACTAGGGGTAACTACAATGAGCAGTTCTTC.

The DNA for the CDR3 is TGTGCCAGCGGGTTGGGGGCGGGAGCCCTTTTTAATGAGCAGTTCTTC. It encodes CASGLGAGALFNEQFF. The chain couples TRBV9 to TRBJ2-1; a weak D match, TRBD2 (7 bases). This CDR3 spans 16 amino acids. V was trimmed by 7 bases and J by 7 bases, leaving 24 bases between them. Germline-derived CDR1 and CDR2 are SGDLS and YYNGEE. Full variable domain (outside the CDR3, taken from reference TRBV9 and TRBJ2-1): DSGVTQTPKHLITATGQRVTLRCSPRSGDLSVYWYQQSLDQGLQFLIQYYNGEERAKGNILERFSAQQFPDLHSELNLSSLELGDSALYFCASGLGAGALFNEQFFGPGTRLTVL.

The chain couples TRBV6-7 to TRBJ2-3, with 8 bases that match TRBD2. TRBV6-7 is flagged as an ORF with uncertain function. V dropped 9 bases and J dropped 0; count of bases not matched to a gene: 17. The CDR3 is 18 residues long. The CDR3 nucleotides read TGTGCCAGTATAGTCCGAGCGGGGGATACTACTAGCACAGATACGCAGTATTTT. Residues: CASIVRAGDTTSTDTQYF.

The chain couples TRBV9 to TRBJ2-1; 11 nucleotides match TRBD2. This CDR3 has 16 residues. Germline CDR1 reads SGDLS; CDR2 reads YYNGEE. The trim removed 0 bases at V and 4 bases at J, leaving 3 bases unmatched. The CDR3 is CASSVEGTSGYNEQFF. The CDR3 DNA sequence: TGTGCCAGCAGCGTAGAGGGGACTAGCGGTTACAATGAGCAGTTCTTC. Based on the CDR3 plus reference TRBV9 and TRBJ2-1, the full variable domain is DSGVTQTPKHLITATGQRVTLRCSPRSGDLSVYWYQQSLDQGLQFLIQYYNGEERAKGNILERFSAQQFPDLHSELNLSSLELGDSALYFCASSVEGTSGYNEQFFGPGTRLTVL.

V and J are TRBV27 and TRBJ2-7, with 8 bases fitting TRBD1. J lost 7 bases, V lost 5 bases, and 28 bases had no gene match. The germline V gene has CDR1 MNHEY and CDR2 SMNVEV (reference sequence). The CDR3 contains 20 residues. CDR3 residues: CASSDRTGTGGLDWVTEQYF. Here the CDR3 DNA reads TGTGCCAGCAGTGATCGAACCGGGACAGGCGGTTTAGATTGGGTTACGGAGCAGTACTTC.

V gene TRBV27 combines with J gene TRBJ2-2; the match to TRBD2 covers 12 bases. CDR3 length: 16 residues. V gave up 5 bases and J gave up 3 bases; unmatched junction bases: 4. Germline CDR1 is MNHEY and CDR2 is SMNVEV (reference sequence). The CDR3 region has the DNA TGTGCCAGCAGTCACGGACTAGCGGGATACACCGGGGAGCTGTTTTTT. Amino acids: CASSHGLAGYTGELFF.

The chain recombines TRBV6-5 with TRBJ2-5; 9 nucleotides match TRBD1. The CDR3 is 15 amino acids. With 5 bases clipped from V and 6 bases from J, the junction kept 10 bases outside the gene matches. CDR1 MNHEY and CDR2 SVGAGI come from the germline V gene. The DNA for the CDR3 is TGTGCCAGCAGTCGACGGACAGGGGAGGGAAAGACCCAGTACTTC. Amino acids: CASSRRTGEGKTQYF.

The CDR3 DNA reads as TGTGCCAGCAGCCAAGATCTGTGGGCAGGGCCCTACGAGCAGTACTTC. Translation gives CASSQDLWAGPYEQYF. The chain has TRBV14 and TRBJ2-7, with D possibly TRBD1 on 5 matching bases. The germline CDR1 and CDR2 sequences are SGHDN and FVKESK. The CDR3 contains 16 residues. V lost 0 bases and J lost 2, with 14 bases in between.

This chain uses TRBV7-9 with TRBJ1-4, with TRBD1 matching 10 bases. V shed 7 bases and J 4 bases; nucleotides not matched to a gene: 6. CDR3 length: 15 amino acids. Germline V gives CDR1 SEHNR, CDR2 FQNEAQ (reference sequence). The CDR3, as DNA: TGTGCCAGCACCCAGACAGGGGGCCTTAATGAAAAACTGTTTTTT. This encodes CASTQTGGLNEKLFF.

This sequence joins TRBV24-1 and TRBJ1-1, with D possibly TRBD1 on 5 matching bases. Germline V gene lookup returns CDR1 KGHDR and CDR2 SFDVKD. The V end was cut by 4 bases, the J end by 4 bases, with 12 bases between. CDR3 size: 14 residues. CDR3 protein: CATSDRDRATEAFF. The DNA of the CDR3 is TGTGCCACCAGTGACCGTGACAGAGCCACTGAAGCTTTCTTT.

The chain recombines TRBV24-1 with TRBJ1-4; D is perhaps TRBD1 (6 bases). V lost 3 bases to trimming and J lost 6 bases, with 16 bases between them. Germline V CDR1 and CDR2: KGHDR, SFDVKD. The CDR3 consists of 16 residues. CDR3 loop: CATSDRDTLGHEKLFF. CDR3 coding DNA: TGTGCCACCAGTGATAGGGACACCCTAGGTCATGAAAAACTGTTTTTT.

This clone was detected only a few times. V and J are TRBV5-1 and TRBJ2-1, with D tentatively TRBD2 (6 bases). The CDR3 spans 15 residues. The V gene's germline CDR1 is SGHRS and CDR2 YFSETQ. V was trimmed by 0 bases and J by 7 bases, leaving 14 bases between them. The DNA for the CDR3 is TGCGCCAGCAGCTTGGGGACTACCACTAATAATGAGCAGTTCTTC. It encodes CASSLGTTTNNEQFF.

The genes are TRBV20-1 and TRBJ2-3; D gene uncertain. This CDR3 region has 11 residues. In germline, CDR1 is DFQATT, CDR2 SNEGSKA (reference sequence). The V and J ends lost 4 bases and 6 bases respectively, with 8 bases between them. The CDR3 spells CSAIDRDTQYF. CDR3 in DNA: TGCAGTGCTATTGACCGGGATACGCAGTATTTT.

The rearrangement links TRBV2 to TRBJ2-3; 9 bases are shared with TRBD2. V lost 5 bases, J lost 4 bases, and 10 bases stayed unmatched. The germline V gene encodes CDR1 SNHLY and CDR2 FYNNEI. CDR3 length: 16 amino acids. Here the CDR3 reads CASSISTSGPPDTQYF. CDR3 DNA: TGTGCCAGCAGTATTTCGACTAGCGGTCCCCCAGATACGCAGTATTTT.

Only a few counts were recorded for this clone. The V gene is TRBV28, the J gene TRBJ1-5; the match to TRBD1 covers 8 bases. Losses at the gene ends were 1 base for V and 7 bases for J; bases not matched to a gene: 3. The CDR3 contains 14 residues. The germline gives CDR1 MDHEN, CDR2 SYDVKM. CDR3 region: CASSLSGQDQPQHF. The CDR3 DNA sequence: TGTGCCAGCAGTTTATCGGGACAGGACCAGCCCCAGCATTTT.